This is a list of T cell receptor beta chains from one sample in a study of shared clonotypes between healthy human individuals. Some clones are missing from TCRdb's copy, which holds only in-frame ones; the method was immunoSEQ multiplex PCR. The data contain 780,000 or so clones, approximately 72% of them seen just once; the ten biggest clones take up roughly 1.8%. Material: memory CD4+ T cells sorted from blood. The receptor set was obtained from a woman aged 25 to 39 in good health. Each CDR3 is given with its conserved first and last residue. Fields, in order: V gene, CDR3 length, J gene, D gene, clone size, CDR3 protein, CDR3 DNA. A D gene is named only where the DNA matches it firmly. Clone size is not always given. Where it is, it says once, few, many or a class for expanded clones.

V gene: TRBV9
CDR3 length: 16
J gene: TRBJ1-3
D gene: NA
clone size: NA
CDR3 protein: CASSVSLASSGNTIYF
CDR3 DNA: TGTGCCAGCAGCGTAAGTTTGGCTAGCTCTGGAAACACCATATATTTT

V gene: TRBV28
CDR3 length: 13
J gene: TRBJ2-7
D gene: TRBD2
clone size: NA
CDR3 protein: CASISGKSYEQYF
CDR3 DNA: TGTGCCAGCATAAGCGGGAAATCCTACGAGCAGTACTTC

V gene: TRBV5-5
CDR3 length: 13
J gene: TRBJ2-2
D gene: NA
clone size: NA
CDR3 protein: CASSLVDSRKLFF
CDR3 DNA: TGTGCCAGCAGCTTGGTGGACAGCCGGAAGCTGTTTTTT

V gene: TRBV5-1
CDR3 length: 15
J gene: TRBJ1-1
D gene: TRBD1
clone size: NA
CDR3 protein: CASSPTGEGNTEAFF
CDR3 DNA: TGCGCCAGCAGCCCGACAGGGGAGGGGAACACTGAAGCTTTCTTT

V gene: TRBV6-1
CDR3 length: 13
J gene: TRBJ1-1
D gene: NA
clone size: NA
CDR3 protein: CASRQGDIGEAFF
CDR3 DNA: TGTGCCAGCAGACAGGGTGACATCGGTGAAGCTTTCTTT

V gene: TRBV7-8
CDR3 length: 15
J gene: TRBJ2-6
D gene: NA
clone size: NA
CDR3 protein: CASSLADTGANVLTF
CDR3 DNA: TGTGCCAGCAGCTTAGCAGATACTGGGGCCAACGTCCTGACTTTC

V gene: TRBV7-2
CDR3 length: 13
J gene: TRBJ2-2
D gene: NA
clone size: NA
CDR3 protein: CASSLDLYGELFF
CDR3 DNA: TGTGCCAGCAGCTTAGACTTGTACGGGGAGCTGTTTTTT

V gene: TRBV11-2
CDR3 length: 14
J gene: TRBJ1-5
D gene: NA
clone size: many
CDR3 protein: CASSFGQNNQPQHF
CDR3 DNA: TGTGCCAGCAGCTTCGGACAGAACAATCAGCCCCAGCATTTT

V gene: TRBV29-1
CDR3 length: 15
J gene: TRBJ2-7
D gene: TRBD2
clone size: NA
CDR3 protein: CSVDGGSGDSGEQYF
CDR3 DNA: TGCAGCGTTGATGGCGGGAGTGGGGATTCAGGCGAGCAGTACTTC

V gene: TRBV7-1
CDR3 length: 13
J gene: TRBJ2-7
D gene: NA
clone size: NA
CDR3 protein: CASSLEGGDEQYF
CDR3 DNA: TGTGCCAGCAGCTTAGAGGGGGGAGACGAGCAGTACTTC

V gene: TRBV7-4
CDR3 length: 16
J gene: TRBJ1-3
D gene: NA
clone size: NA
CDR3 protein: CASSSTRRNSGNTIYF
CDR3 DNA: TGTGCCAGCAGCTCAACGCGACGGAACTCTGGAAACACCATATATTTT

V gene: TRBV19
CDR3 length: 14
J gene: TRBJ2-3
D gene: NA
clone size: once
CDR3 protein: CASSIGGSSDTQYF
CDR3 DNA: TGTGCCAGTAGTATCGGCGGGTCCTCAGATACGCAGTATTTT

V gene: TRBV2
CDR3 length: 14
J gene: TRBJ2-7
D gene: TRBD1
clone size: NA
CDR3 protein: CASREDRGPYEQYF
CDR3 DNA: TGTGCCAGCAGGGAGGACAGGGGGCCCTACGAGCAGTACTTC

V gene: TRBV5-1
CDR3 length: 16
J gene: TRBJ2-1
D gene: NA
clone size: NA
CDR3 protein: CASSSSGTSSYNEQFF
CDR3 DNA: TGCGCCAGCAGCTCCAGCGGAACCAGCTCCTACAATGAGCAGTTCTTC

V gene: TRBV5-1
CDR3 length: 19
J gene: TRBJ2-3
D gene: TRBD2
clone size: NA
CDR3 protein: CASSNLRTSGSFGTDTQYF
CDR3 DNA: TGCGCCAGCAGCAACCTCAGGACTAGCGGGAGCTTCGGCACAGATACGCAGTATTTT

V gene: TRBV19
CDR3 length: 11
J gene: TRBJ2-5
D gene: NA
clone size: NA
CDR3 protein: CASSIQETQYF
CDR3 DNA: TGTGCCAGTAGTATTCAAGAGACCCAGTACTTC

V gene: TRBV7-2
CDR3 length: 14
J gene: TRBJ2-5
D gene: TRBD1
clone size: NA
CDR3 protein: CASSFTGATETQYF
CDR3 DNA: TGTGCCAGCAGCTTTACAGGGGCAACAGAGACCCAGTACTTC

V gene: TRBV5-4
CDR3 length: 13
J gene: TRBJ2-3
D gene: NA
clone size: NA
CDR3 protein: CASSRGPRDTQYF
CDR3 DNA: TGTGCCAGCAGCAGGGGACCGAGAGATACGCAGTATTTT

V gene: TRBV5-1
CDR3 length: 14
J gene: TRBJ1-5
D gene: NA
clone size: NA
CDR3 protein: CASSLGGNNQPQHF
CDR3 DNA: TGCGCCAGCAGCTTGGGTGGCAACAATCAGCCCCAGCATTTT

V gene: TRBV5-1
CDR3 length: 15
J gene: TRBJ2-7
D gene: TRBD1
clone size: NA
CDR3 protein: CASSLGDRDRNEQYF
CDR3 DNA: TGCGCCAGCAGCTTGGGGGACAGGGATCGGAACGAGCAGTACTTC

V gene: TRBV18
CDR3 length: 16
J gene: TRBJ1-2
D gene: TRBD1
clone size: NA
CDR3 protein: CASSRGQGPSADGYTF
CDR3 DNA: TGTGCCAGCTCACGGGGACAGGGCCCTAGTGCGGATGGCTACACCTTC

V gene: TRBV11-3
CDR3 length: 13
J gene: TRBJ2-1
D gene: NA
clone size: NA
CDR3 protein: CASSAETDNEQFF
CDR3 DNA: TGTGCCAGCAGCGCCGAGACAGACAATGAGCAGTTCTTC

V gene: TRBV11-1
CDR3 length: 13
J gene: TRBJ2-2
D gene: NA
clone size: NA
CDR3 protein: CASSVGQTGELFF
CDR3 DNA: TGTGCCAGCAGCGTCGGACAAACCGGGGAGCTGTTTTTT

V gene: TRBV29-1
CDR3 length: 14
J gene: TRBJ1-1
D gene: NA
clone size: NA
CDR3 protein: CSVAPILGRTEAFF
CDR3 DNA: TGCAGCGTTGCCCCAATTTTGGGCCGAACTGAAGCTTTCTTT

V gene: TRBV7-3
CDR3 length: 16
J gene: TRBJ2-2
D gene: TRBD2
clone size: NA
CDR3 protein: CASSRTSGTNTGELFF
CDR3 DNA: TGTGCCAGCAGCCGGACTAGCGGGACGAACACCGGGGAGCTGTTTTTT

V gene: TRBV19
CDR3 length: 15
J gene: TRBJ1-1
D gene: TRBD1
clone size: NA
CDR3 protein: CASKRDREVGTEAFF
CDR3 DNA: TGTGCCAGCAAACGGGACAGGGAGGTAGGCACTGAAGCTTTCTTT

V gene: TRBV7-6
CDR3 length: 16
J gene: TRBJ1-1
D gene: NA
clone size: many
CDR3 protein: CASSLDRDTCNTEAFF
CDR3 DNA: TGTGCCAGCAGCTTAGACCGGGACACATGTAACACTGAAGCTTTCTTT

V gene: TRBV7-6
CDR3 length: 15
J gene: TRBJ2-1
D gene: TRBD2
clone size: NA
CDR3 protein: CASRSSGAGHNEQFF
CDR3 DNA: TGTGCCAGCAGATCCAGCGGAGCGGGGCACAATGAGCAGTTCTTC